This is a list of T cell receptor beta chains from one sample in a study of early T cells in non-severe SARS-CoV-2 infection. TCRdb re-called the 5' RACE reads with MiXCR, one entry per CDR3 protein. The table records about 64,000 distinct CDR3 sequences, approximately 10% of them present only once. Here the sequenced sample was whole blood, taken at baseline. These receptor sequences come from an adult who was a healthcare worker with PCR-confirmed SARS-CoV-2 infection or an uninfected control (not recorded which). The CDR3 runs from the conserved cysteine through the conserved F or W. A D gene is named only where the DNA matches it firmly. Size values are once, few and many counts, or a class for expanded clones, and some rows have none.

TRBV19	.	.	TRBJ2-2	CASTALKPANTGELFF	TGTGCCAGCACCGCGTTAAAGCCCGCGAACACCGGGGAGCTGTTTTTT
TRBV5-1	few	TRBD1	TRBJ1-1	CASSGGTGVTEAFF	TGCGCCAGCAGCGGCGGGACAGGGGTCACTGAAGCTTTCTTT
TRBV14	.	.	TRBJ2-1	CASSRNRDDEQFF	TGTGCCAGCAGCAGAAACAGGGACGATGAGCAGTTCTTC
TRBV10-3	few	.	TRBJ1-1	CAIRTAGAVTEAFF	TGTGCCATCAGAACGGCGGGGGCTGTCACTGAAGCTTTCTTT
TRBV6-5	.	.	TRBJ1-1	CASSLTGTNTEAFF	TGTGCCAGCAGCCTGACAGGAACGAACACTGAAGCTTTCTTT
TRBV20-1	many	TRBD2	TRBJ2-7	CSARDPGGSYEQYF	TGCAGTGCTAGAGACCCGGGAGGCTCCTACGAGCAGTACTTC
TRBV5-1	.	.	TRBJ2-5	CASSLASSYQETQYF	TGCGCCAGCAGCTTGGCGTCATCGTACCAAGAGACCCAGTACTTC
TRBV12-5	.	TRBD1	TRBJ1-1	CASGRTGGMNTEAFF	TGTGCTAGTGGTCGTACAGGGGGCATGAACACTGAAGCTTTCTTT
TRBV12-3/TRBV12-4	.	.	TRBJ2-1	CASSLARRNEQFF	TGTGCCAGCAGTTTAGCGCGGAGGAATGAGCAGTTCTTC
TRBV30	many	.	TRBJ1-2	CAWSEGDYGYTF	TGTGCCTGGAGTGAAGGGGACTATGGCTACACCTTC
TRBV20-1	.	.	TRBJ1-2	CSASEPYGYTF	TGCAGTGCTAGCGAACCCTATGGCTACACCTTC
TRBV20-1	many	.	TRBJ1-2	CSARRGVNYGYTF	TGCAGTGCTAGAAGGGGGGTTAACTATGGCTACACCTTC
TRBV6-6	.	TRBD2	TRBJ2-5	CASSSPSGVRETQYF	TGTGCCAGCAGTTCCCCAAGCGGGGTAAGGGAGACCCAGTACTTC
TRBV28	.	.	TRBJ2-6	CASRLRQSLSGANVLTF	TGTGCCAGCAGACTAAGACAGTCCCTCTCTGGGGCCAACGTCCTGACTTTC
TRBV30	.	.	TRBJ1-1	CAWSVGTKSNTEAFF	TGTGCCTGGAGTGTAGGGACAAAAAGTAACACTGAAGCTTTCTTT
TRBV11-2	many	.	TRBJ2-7	CASSPRVGMPGMGEQYF	TGTGCCAGCAGCCCGAGGGTGGGGATGCCAGGGATGGGAGAGCAGTACTTC
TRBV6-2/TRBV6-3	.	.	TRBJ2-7	CASSSQANGEQYF	TGTGCCAGCAGTTCGCAGGCCAACGGCGAGCAGTACTTC
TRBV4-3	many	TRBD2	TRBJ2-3	CASSQELAGGTDTQYF	TGCGCCAGCAGCCAAGAACTAGCGGGGGGCACAGATACGCAGTATTTT
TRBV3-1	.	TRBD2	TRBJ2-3	CASSPSGARTDTQYF	TGTGCCAGCAGCCCAAGCGGGGCTCGCACAGATACGCAGTATTTT
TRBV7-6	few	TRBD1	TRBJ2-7	CASSREQGYEQYF	TGTGCCAGCAGCCGCGAACAGGGGTACGAGCAGTACTTC
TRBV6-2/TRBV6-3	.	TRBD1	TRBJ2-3	CATQRTGGTQYF	TGTGCCACCCAGCGGACAGGGGGTACGCAGTATTTT
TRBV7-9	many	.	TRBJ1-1	CASSLNTEAFF	TGTGCCAGCAGCCTCAACACTGAAGCTTTCTTT
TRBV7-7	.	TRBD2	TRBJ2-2	CATPVVAGGPAGELFF	TGTGCTACTCCCGTAGTAGCGGGGGGGCCTGCCGGGGAGCTGTTTTTT
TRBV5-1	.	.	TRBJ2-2	CASRSPGELFF	TGCGCCAGCCGCAGCCCCGGGGAGCTGTTTTTT
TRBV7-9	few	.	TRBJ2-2	CASSSEFRSGELFF	TGTGCCAGCAGCTCCGAGTTTCGCAGCGGGGAGCTGTTTTTT
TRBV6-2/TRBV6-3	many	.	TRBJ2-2	CASSYSRRDTGELFF	TGTGCCAGCAGTTACTCCAGGAGAGACACCGGGGAGCTGTTTTTT
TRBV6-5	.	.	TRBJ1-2	CASSETGLGYTF	TGTGCCAGCTCTGAAACAGGGCTTGGCTACACCTTC
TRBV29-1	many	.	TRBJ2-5	CSVELLVGRSRETQYF	TGCAGCGTTGAGTTGCTGGTCGGGCGGAGCCGGGAGACCCAGTACTTC
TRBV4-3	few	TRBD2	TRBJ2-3	CASSQESMLAGTDTQYF	TGCGCCAGCAGCCAAGAATCGATGCTAGCGGGCACAGATACGCAGTATTTT
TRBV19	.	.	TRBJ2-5	CASSKGPAGTQYF	TGTGCCAGTAGCAAGGGACCAGCGGGGACCCAGTACTTC
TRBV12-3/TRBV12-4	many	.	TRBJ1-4	CASTPRAGLEKLFF	TGTGCCAGCACCCCCCGTGCGGGTCTTGAAAAACTGTTTTTT
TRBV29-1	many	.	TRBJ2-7	CSVEQGSYEQYF	TGCAGCGTTGAACAGGGATCCTACGAGCAGTACTTC
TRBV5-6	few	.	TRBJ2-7	CASSLGAVTYEQYF	TGTGCCAGCAGCTTGGGGGCGGTGACGTACGAGCAGTACTTC
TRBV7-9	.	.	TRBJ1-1	CASSLGESEAFF	TGTGCCAGCAGCTTAGGCGAGTCTGAAGCTTTCTTT
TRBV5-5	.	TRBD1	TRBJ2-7	CASSLPDRGAYEQYF	TGTGCCAGCAGCTTACCCGACAGGGGTGCCTACGAGCAGTACTTC
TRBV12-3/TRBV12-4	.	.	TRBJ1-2	CASSLRQDYGYTF	TGTGCCAGCAGTTTACGGCAGGACTATGGCTACACCTTC
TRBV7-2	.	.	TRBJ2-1	CASSLVRSSNEQFF	TGTGCCAGCAGCTTAGTTCGCAGTAGCAATGAGCAGTTCTTC
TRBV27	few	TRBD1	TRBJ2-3	CASKPGQFPPGDYTQYF	TGTGCCAGCAAACCGGGACAGTTTCCACCAGGCGACTATACGCAGTATTTT
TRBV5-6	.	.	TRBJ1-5	CANSLVTESNQPQHF	TGTGCCAACAGCTTGGTAACAGAGAGCAATCAGCCCCAGCATTTT
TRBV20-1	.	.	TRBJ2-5	CSAPRGASQETQYF	TGCAGTGCCCCTAGAGGGGCGTCCCAAGAGACCCAGTACTTC
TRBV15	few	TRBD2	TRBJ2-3	CATSSSLADHTDTQYF	TGTGCCACCAGCAGTTCCCTAGCGGACCACACAGATACGCAGTATTTT
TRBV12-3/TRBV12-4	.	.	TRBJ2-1	CASSLQVWVDNEQFF	TGTGCCAGCAGCCTACAGGTCTGGGTGGATAATGAGCAGTTCTTC
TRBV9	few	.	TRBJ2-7	CASSEGGPVYEQYF	TGTGCCAGCAGCGAGGGGGGGCCGGTCTACGAGCAGTACTTC
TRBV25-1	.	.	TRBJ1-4	CASSVMTAGEKLFF	TGTGCCAGCAGTGTTATGACGGCGGGTGAAAAACTGTTTTTT
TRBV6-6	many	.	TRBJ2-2	CASIQIKNTGELFF	TGTGCCAGCATACAGATTAAGAACACCGGGGAGCTGTTTTTT
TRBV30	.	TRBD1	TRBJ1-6	CAWSGDRTSSYNSPLHF	TGTGCCTGGAGTGGGGACAGGACGAGCTCCTATAATTCACCCCTCCACTTT
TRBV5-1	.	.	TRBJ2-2	CASSLVGPDTGELFF	TGCGCCAGCAGCTTGGTAGGCCCCGACACCGGGGAGCTGTTTTTT
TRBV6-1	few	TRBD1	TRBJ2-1	CASSSGNRGDEQFF	TGTGCCAGCAGTTCCGGAAACAGGGGAGATGAGCAGTTCTTC
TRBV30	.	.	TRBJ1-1	CAWRDPGHPNTEAFF	TGTGCCTGGAGAGATCCGGGACACCCGAACACTGAAGCTTTCTTT
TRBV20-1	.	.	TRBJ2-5	CGVKAPYQETQYF	TGCGGTGTTAAAGCACCCTACCAAGAGACCCAGTACTTC
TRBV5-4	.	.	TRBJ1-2	CASSFSGGSRHGYTF	TGTGCCAGCAGCTTCTCCGGGGGCAGCAGACATGGCTACACCTTC
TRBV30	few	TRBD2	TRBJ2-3	CAWSVGRAGYSTDTQYF	TGTGCCTGGAGTGTAGGCAGAGCGGGGTATAGCACAGATACGCAGTATTTT
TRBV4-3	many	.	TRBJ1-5	CASSQEEDQPQHF	TGCGCCAGCAGCCAAGAAGAAGATCAGCCCCAGCATTTT
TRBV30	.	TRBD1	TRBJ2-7	CAWSVQGLDEQYF	TGTGCCTGGAGTGTACAGGGGCTTGACGAGCAGTACTTC
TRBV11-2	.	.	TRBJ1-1	CASSFTAPTTEAFF	TGTGCCAGCAGCTTCACGGCGCCAACCACTGAAGCTTTCTTT
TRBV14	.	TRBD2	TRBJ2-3	CASSQLASGGATDTQYF	TGTGCCAGCAGCCAACTAGCTAGCGGGGGGGCCACAGATACGCAGTATTTT
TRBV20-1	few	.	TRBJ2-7	CSARMGQAGDEQYF	TGCAGTGCTAGAATGGGCCAGGCCGGGGACGAGCAGTACTTC